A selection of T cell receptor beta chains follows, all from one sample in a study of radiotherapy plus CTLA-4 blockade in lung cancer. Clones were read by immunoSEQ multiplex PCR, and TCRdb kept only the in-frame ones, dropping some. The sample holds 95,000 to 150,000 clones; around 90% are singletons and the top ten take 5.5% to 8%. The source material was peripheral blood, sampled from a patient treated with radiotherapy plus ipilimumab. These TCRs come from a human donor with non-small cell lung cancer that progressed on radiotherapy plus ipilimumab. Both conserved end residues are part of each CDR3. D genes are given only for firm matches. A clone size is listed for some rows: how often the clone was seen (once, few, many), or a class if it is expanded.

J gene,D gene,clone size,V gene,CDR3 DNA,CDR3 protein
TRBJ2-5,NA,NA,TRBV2,TGTGCCGCCTCCTCGGAGACCCAGTACTTC,CAASSETQYF
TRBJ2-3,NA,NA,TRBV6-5,TGTGCCAGCAGTTACCGTGGCAGGTTCACAGATACGCAGTATTTT,CASSYRGRFTDTQYF
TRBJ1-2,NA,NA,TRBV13,TGTGCCAGCAGCTTGGGGGTAGGAGGCTACACCTTC,CASSLGVGGYTF
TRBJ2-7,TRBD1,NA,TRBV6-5,TGTGCCAGCAGTGCAACCGGGACAGGTTCCTACGAGCAGTACTTC,CASSATGTGSYEQYF
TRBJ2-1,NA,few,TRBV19,TGTGCCAGTAGTAACCCCGGTGGGGCGGAGGCCTACAATGAGCAGTTCTTC,CASSNPGGAEAYNEQFF
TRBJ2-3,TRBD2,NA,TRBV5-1,TGCGCCAGCAGCTATGCTAGCGGCTTCACAGATACGCAGTATTTT,CASSYASGFTDTQYF
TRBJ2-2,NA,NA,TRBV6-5,TGTGCCAGCAGACGGAACACCGGGGAGCTGTTTTTT,CASRRNTGELFF
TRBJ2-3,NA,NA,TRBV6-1,TGTGCCAGCAGTGGGCAAGAGTCTAGCACAGATACGCAGTATTTT,CASSGQESSTDTQYF
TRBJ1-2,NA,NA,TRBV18,TGTGCCAGCTCACCACCGTACAGGGAAAATGGCTACACCTTC,CASSPPYRENGYTF
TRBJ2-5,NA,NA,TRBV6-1,TGTGCCAGCAGACGACAGGGAGGGAAAGAGACCCAGTACTTC,CASRRQGGKETQYF
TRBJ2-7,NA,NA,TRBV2,TGTGCCAGCAGAGAAGGGTCAGGGAGGTACGAGCAGTACTTC,CASREGSGRYEQYF
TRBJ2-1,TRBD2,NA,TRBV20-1,TGCAGTGCGTGGGGGGGGGATGAGCAGTTCTTC,CSAWGGDEQFF
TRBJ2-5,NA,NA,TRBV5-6,TGTGCCAGCAGCGATTTACCTCAAGAGACCCAGTACTTC,CASSDLPQETQYF